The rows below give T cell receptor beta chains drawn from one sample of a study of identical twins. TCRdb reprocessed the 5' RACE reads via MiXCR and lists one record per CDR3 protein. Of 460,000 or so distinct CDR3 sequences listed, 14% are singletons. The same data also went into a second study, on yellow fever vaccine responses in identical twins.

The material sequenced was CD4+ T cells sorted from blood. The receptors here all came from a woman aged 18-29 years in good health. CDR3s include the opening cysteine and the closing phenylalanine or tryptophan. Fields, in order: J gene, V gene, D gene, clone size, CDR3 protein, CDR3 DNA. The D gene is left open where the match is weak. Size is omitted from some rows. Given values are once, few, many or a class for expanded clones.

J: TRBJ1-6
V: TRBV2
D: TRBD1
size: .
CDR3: CASRDRETSPLHF
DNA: TGTGCCAGTAGGGACAGGGAAACTTCACCCCTCCACTTT

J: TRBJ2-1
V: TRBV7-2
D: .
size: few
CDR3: CASSTGSGLDIVF
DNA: TGTGCCAGCAGCACCGGTAGCGGTCTAGATATAGTCTTC

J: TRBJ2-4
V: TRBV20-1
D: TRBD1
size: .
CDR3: CSAREPQPTGVNQYF
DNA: TGCAGTGCTAGAGAACCCCAACCGACAGGGGTTAATCAGTACTTC

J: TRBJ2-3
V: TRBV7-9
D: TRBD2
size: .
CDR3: CASSAGLAGASTDTQYF
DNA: TGTGCCAGCAGCGCTGGACTAGCGGGGGCCAGCACAGATACGCAGTATTTT

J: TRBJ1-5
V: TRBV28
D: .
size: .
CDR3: CASSSGTQSNQPQHF
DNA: TGTGCCAGCAGTTCAGGGACCCAAAGCAATCAGCCCCAGCATTTT

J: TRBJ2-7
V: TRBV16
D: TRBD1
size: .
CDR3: CASSPMAGQGSYEQYF
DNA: TGTGCCAGCAGCCCCATGGCGGGACAGGGTTCCTACGAGCAGTACTTC

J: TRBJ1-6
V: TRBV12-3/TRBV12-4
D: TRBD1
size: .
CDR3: CASSPPDRAGDSPLHF
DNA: TGTGCCAGCAGTCCACCGGACAGGGCGGGGGACTCACCCCTCCACTTT

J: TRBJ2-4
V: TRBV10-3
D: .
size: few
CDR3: CAISEWRTEQIIAKNIQYF
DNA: TGTGCCATCAGTGAGTGGCGGACGGAGCAAATTATAGCCAAAAACATTCAGTACTTC

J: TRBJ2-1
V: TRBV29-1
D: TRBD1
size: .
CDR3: CSAGQNYNEQFF
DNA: TGCAGCGCGGGACAGAACTACAATGAGCAGTTCTTC

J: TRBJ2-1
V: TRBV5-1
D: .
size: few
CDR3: CASSSTTRSEQFF
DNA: TGCGCCAGCAGTTCCACTACCCGCAGTGAGCAGTTCTTC

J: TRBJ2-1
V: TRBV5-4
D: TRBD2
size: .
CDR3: CASHDSGRGYNEQFF
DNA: TGTGCCAGCCACGATAGCGGGAGAGGTTACAATGAGCAGTTCTTC

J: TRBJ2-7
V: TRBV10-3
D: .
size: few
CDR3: CAISESSRNYEQYF
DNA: TGTGCCATCAGTGAGTCTTCCCGGAACTACGAGCAGTACTTC

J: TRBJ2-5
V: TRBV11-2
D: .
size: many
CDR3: CASSALGFQETQYF
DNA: TGTGCCAGCAGCGCCTTGGGGTTCCAAGAGACCCAGTACTTC

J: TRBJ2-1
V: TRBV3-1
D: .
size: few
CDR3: CASSQDYPGSLGQFF
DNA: TGTGCCAGCAGCCAAGATTATCCAGGGAGTCTTGGTCAGTTCTTC

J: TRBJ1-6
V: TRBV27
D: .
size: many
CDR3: CASSSDGVYNSPLHF
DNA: TGTGCCAGCAGTTCCGACGGAGTCTATAATTCACCCCTCCACTTT

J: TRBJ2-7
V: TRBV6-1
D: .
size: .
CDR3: CASSPRDAYEQYF
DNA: TGTGCCAGCAGTCCTCGGGACGCATACGAGCAGTACTTC

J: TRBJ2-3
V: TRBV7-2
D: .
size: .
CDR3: CASSFTENTQYF
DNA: TGTGCCAGCAGCTTTACAGAAAATACGCAGTATTTT

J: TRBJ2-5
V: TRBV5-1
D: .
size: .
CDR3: CASSLALLSPKETQYF
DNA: TGCGCCAGCAGCTTGGCCCTCTTGTCCCCAAAAGAGACCCAGTACTTC

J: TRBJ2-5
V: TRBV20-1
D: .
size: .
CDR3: CSARPLASQETQYF
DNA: TGCAGTGCTAGACCTCTAGCGAGCCAAGAGACCCAGTACTTC

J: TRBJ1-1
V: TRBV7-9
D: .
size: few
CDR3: CASSPGHGRWTEAFF
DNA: TGTGCCAGCAGCCCAGGACACGGCCGATGGACTGAAGCTTTCTTT

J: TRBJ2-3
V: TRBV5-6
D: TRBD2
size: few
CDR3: CASSFLYGGALTGTDTQYF
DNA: TGTGCCAGCAGCTTTTTGTACGGGGGGGCCCTCACTGGTACAGATACGCAGTATTTT

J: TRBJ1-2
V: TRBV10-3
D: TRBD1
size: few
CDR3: CAISWDRYYGYTF
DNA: TGTGCCATCAGTTGGGACAGGTACTATGGCTACACCTTC

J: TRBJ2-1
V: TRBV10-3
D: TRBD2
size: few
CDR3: CAIWAGVGGNEQFF
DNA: TGTGCCATCTGGGCGGGAGTGGGTGGCAATGAGCAGTTCTTC

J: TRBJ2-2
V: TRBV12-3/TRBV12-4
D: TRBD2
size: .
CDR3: CASSLFSGGASTGELFF
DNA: TGTGCCAGCAGTTTATTCTCGGGGGGGGCTAGCACCGGGGAGCTGTTTTTT

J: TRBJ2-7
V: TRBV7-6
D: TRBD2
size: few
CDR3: CASSLAWASGNHEQYF
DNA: TGTGCCAGCAGCTTAGCGTGGGCTAGCGGGAACCACGAGCAGTACTTC

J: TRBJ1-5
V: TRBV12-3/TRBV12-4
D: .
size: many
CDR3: CASSFTENQPQHF
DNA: TGTGCCAGCAGTTTTACAGAGAATCAGCCCCAGCATTTT

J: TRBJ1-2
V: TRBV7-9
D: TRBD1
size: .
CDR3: CASSIRGAPGYTF
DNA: TGTGCCAGCAGCATCAGGGGGGCTCCGGGCTACACCTTC

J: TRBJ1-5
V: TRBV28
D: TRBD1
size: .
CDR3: CASSTSRDRGLGNQPQHF
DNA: TGTGCCAGCAGTACGTCCCGGGACAGGGGGCTTGGCAATCAGCCCCAGCATTTT

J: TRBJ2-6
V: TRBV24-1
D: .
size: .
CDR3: CATLASGANVLTF
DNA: TGTGCCACATTAGCCTCTGGGGCCAACGTCCTGACTTTC